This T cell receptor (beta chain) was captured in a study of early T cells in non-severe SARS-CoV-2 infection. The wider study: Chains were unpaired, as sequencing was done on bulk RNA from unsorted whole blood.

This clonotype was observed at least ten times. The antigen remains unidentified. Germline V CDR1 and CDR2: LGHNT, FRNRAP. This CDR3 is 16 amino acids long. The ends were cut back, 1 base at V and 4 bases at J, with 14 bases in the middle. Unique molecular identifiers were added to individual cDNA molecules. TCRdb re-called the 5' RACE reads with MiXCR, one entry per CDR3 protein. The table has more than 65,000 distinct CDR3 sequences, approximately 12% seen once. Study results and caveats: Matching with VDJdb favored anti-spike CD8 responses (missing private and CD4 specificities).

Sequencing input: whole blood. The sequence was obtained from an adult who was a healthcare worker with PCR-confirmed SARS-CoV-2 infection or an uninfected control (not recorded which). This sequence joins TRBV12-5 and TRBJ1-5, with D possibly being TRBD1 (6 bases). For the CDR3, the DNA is TGTGCTAGTGGTTTGGCAACCAGGGGAAGGAATCAGCCCCAGCATTTT. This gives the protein CASGLATRGRNQPQHF.